The present TCR beta chain was sequenced within a study of CD8+ T cells in alopecia areata. Study at large: At a dose of 5 to 10 mg twice daily, oral tofacitinib was given to treated patients.

cDNA serving as the sequencing template came from extracted, reverse transcribed RNA. The table came from immunoSEQ multiplex PCR; TCRdb's copy has only in-frame clones and leaves some out. The sample holds approximately 210,000 clones, roughly 44% seen once. Study-level results: Patients shared TCRs less clearly than mice did, possibly owing to HLA.

Noted treatment: oral pan-JAK inhibitor, 5-10 mg twice daily. This clone was seen more than once but under ten times. Its antigen is currently unknown. This clonotype was obtained from a human donor with alopecia areata. The source was CD4+ T cells sorted from blood, collected at approximately week 39, from a patient treated with tofacitinib.

The CDR3 nucleotides read TGCAGCGTTGATGCAGGGGCGGGAGAGACCCAGTACTTC. Translating it yields CSVDAGAGETQYF. V is TRBV29-1 and J is TRBJ2-5; D may be TRBD1 (6 bases). This CDR3 region has 13 residues. Germline V CDR1 and CDR2: SQVTM, ANQGSEA. V lost 3 bases and J lost 4, with 12 bases in between.